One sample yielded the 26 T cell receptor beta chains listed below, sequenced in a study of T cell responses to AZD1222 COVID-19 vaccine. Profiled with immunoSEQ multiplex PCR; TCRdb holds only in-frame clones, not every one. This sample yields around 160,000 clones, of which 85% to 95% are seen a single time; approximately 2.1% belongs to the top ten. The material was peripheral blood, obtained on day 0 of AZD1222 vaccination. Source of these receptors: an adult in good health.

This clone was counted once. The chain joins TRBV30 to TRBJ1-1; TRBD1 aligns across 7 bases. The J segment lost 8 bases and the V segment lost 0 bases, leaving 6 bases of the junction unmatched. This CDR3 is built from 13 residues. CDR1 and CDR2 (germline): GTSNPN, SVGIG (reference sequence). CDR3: CAWSVNRGEEAFF. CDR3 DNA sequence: TGTGCCTGGAGTGTAAACAGGGGTGAGGAAGCTTTCTTT.

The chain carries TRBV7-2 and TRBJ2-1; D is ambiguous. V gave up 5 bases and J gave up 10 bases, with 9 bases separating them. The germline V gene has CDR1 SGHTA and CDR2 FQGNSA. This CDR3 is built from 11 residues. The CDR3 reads CASSQATEQFF. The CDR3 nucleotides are TGTGCCAGCAGCCAAGCCACCGAGCAGTTCTTC. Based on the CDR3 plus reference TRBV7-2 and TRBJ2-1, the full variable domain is GAGVSQSPSNKVTEKGKDVELRCDPISGHTALYWYRQSLGQGLEFLIYFQGNSAPDKSGLPSDRFSAERTGGSVSTLTIQRTQQEDSAVYLCASSQATEQFFGPGTRLTVL.

The CDR3 DNA reads as TGTGCCAGCAGCGTAGTGCTCTATAACTATGGCTACACCTTC. As protein: CASSVVLYNYGYTF. The chain uses TRBV9 and TRBJ1-2; no clear D gene. The ends were cut back, 0 bases at V and 1 base at J, with 7 bases in the middle. The germline gives CDR1 SGDLS, CDR2 YYNGEE. The CDR3 has 14 amino acids.

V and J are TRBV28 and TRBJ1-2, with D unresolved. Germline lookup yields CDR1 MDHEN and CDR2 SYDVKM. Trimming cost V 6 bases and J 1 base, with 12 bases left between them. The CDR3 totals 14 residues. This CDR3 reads CASRFAGDNYGYTF. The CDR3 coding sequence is TGTGCCAGCAGGTTTGCTGGGGATAACTATGGCTACACCTTC.

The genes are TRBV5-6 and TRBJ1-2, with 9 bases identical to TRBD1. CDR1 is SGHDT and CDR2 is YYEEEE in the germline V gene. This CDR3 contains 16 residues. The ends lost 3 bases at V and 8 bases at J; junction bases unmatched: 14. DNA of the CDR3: TGTGCCAGCAGCTCCGTACCAAAACAGGGGGCGAGAGGCTACACCTTC. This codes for CASSSVPKQGARGYTF.

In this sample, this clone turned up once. CDR3 residues: CASSELRDNNEQFF. The CDR3 DNA is TGCGCCAGCAGTGAGTTACGGGACAACAATGAGCAGTTCTTC. The V and J genes are TRBV10-1 and TRBJ2-1; maybe TRBD1 (6 bases). V was trimmed by 1 base and J by 5 bases, leaving 9 bases between them. The CDR3 contains 14 residues. The germline CDR1 and CDR2 sequences are WNHNN and SYGVQD (reference sequence).

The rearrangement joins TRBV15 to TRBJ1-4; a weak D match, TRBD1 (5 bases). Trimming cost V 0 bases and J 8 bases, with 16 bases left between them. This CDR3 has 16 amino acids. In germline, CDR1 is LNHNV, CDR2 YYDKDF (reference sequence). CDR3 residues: CATSRDLGQGGEKLFF. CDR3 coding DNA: TGTGCCACCAGCAGAGATTTGGGGCAGGGCGGGGAAAAACTGTTTTTT. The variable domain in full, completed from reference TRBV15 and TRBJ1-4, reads DAMVIQNPRYQVTQFGKPVTLSCSQTLNHNVMYWYQQKSSQAPKLLFHYYDKDFNNEADTPDNFQSRRPNTSFCFLDIRSPGLGDTAMYLCATSRDLGQGGEKLFFGSGTQLSVL.

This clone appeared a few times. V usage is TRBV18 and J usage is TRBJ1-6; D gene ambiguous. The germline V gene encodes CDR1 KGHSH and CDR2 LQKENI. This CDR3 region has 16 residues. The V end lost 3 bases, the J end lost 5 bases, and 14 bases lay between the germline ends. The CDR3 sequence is CASSPTKGRDNSPLHF. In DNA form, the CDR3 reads TGTGCCAGCTCACCGACCAAGGGCAGAGATAATTCACCCCTCCACTTT.

CDR3 sequence reads: CASSFTGDYGYTF. In DNA, the CDR3 is TGTGCCAGCAGTTTCACAGGGGACTATGGCTACACCTTC. The rearrangement uses TRBV12-3 or TRBV12-4 and TRBJ1-2, with 7 bases fitting TRBD1. Trimming removed 3 bases from V and 3 bases from J; junction bases left unmatched: 1. The CDR3 covers 13 residues.

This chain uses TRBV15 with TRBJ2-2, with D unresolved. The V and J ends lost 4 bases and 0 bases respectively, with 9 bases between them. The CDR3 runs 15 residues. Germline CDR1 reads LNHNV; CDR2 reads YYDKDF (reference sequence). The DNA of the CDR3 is TGTGCCACCAGCACAAGTGACACGAACACCGGGGAGCTGTTTTTT. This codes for CATSTSDTNTGELFF.

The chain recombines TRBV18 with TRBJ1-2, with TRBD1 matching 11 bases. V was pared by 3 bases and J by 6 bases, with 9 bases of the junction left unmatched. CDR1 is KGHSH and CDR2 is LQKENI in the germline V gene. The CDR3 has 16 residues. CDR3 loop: CASSPPSDRGLNGYTF. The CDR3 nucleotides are TGTGCCAGCTCACCTCCCTCGGACAGGGGGCTGAATGGCTACACCTTC.

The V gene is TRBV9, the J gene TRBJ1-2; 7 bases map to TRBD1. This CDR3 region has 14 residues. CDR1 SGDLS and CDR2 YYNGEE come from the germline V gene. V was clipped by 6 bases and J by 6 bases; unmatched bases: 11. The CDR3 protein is CASNPLRDSHGYTF. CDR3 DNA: TGTGCCAGCAACCCATTACGGGACAGCCATGGCTACACCTTC.

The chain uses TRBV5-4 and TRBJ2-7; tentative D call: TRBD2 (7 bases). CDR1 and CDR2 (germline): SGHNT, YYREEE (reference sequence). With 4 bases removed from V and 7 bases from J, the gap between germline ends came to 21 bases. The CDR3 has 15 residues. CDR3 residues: CASSPSPGGRLEQYF. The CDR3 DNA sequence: TGTGCCAGCAGCCCCTCCCCCGGGGGGCGGTTGGAGCAGTACTTC.

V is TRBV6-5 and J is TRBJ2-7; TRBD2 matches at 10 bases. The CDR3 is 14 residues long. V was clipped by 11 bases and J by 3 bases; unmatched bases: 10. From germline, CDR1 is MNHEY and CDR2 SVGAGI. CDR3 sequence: CAAARTSGYYEQYF. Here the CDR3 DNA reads TGTGCCGCCGCCCGGACTAGCGGTTACTACGAGCAGTACTTC.

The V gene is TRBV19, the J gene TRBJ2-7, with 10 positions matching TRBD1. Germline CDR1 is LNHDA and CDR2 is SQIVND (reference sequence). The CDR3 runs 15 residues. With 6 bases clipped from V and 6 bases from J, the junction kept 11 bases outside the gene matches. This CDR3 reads CASSPGQGTLREQYF. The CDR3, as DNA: TGTGCCAGTAGCCCGGGACAGGGGACTTTACGCGAGCAGTACTTC.

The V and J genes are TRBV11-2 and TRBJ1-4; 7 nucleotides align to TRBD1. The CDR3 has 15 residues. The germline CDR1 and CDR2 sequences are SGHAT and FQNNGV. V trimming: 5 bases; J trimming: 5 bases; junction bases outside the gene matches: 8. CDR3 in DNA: TGTGCCAGCAGCCCCCGACAGGGCACGAATGAAAAACTGTTTTTT. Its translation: CASSPRQGTNEKLFF.

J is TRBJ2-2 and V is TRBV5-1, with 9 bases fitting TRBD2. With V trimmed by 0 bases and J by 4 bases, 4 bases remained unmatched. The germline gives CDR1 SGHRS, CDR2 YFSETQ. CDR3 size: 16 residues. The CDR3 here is CASSLGLAGSTGELFF. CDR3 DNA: TGCGCCAGCAGCTTGGGGCTAGCGGGATCCACCGGGGAGCTGTTTTTT. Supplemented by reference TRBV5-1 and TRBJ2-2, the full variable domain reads KAGVTQTPRYLIKTRGQQVTLSCSPISGHRSVSWYQQTPGQGLQFLFEYFSETQRNKGNFPGRFSGRQFSNSRSEMNVSTLELGDSALYLCASSLGLAGSTGELFFGEGSRLTVL.

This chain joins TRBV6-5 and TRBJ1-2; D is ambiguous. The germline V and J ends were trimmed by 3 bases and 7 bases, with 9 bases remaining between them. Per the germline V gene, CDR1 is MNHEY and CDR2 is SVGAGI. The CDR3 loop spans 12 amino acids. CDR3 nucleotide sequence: TGTGCCAGCAGTTATGAGGGAGGTGGCTACACCTTC. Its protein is CASSYEGGGYTF.

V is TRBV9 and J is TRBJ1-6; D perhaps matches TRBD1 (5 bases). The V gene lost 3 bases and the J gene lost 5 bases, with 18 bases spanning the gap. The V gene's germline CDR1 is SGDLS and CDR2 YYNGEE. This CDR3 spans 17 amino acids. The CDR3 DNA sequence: TGTGCCAGCAGCGCTACAGCAGGGCCTCGAAATAATTCACCCCTCCACTTT. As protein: CASSATAGPRNNSPLHF.

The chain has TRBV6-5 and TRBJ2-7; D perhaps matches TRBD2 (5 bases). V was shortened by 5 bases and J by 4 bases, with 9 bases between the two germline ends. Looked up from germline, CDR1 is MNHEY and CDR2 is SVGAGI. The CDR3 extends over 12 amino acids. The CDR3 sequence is CASSNSEYEQYF. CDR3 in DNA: TGTGCCAGCAGTAATAGCGAATACGAGCAGTACTTC.

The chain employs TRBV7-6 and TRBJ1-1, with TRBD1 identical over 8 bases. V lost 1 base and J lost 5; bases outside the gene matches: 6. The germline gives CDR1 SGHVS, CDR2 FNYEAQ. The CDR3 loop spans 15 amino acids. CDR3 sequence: CASSLEDRVGTEAFF. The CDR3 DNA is TGTGCCAGCAGCTTAGAGGACAGGGTAGGGACTGAAGCTTTCTTT.

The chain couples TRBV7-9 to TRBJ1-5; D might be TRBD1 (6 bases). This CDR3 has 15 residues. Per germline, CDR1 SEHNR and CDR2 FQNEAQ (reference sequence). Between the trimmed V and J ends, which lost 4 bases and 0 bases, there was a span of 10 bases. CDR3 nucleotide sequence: TGTGCCAGCAGCTCAACAGGGCATAGCAATCAGCCCCAGCATTTT. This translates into CASSSTGHSNQPQHF.

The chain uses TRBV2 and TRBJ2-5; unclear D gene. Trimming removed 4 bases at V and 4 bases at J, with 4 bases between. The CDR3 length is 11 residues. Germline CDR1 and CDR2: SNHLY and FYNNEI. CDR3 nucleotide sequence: TGTGCCAGCAGTGCGACAGAGACCCAGTACTTC. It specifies CASSATETQYF.

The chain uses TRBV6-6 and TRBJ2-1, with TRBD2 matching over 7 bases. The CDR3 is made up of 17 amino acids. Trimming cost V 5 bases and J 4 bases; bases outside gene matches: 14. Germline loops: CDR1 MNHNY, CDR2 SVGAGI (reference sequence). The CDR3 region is CASSPGPGAGVYNEQFF. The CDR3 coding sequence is TGTGCCAGCAGTCCCGGACCCGGGGCGGGAGTTTACAATGAGCAGTTCTTC.

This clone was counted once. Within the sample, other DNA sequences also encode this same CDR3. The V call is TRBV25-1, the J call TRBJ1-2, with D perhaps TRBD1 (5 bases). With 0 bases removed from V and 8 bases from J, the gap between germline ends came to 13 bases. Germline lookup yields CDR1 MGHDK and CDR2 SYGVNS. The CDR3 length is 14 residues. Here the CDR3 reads CASSEYGGAGGYTF. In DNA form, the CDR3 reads TGTGCCAGCAGTGAATATGGAGGAGCAGGGGGCTACACCTTC.

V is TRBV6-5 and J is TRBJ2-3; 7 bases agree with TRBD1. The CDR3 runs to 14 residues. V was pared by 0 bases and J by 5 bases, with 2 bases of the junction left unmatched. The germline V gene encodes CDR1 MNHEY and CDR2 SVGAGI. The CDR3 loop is CASSYSNRGDTQYF. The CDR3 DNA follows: TGTGCCAGCAGTTACTCTAACAGGGGAGATACGCAGTATTTT.